The 5 T cell receptor beta chains given below trace back to one sample, sequenced in a study of blood T cells in healthy people across ages. The use of a sample-barcoded 5' primer and a J-beta primer mix characterized a second PCR of 7 to 11 cycles. TCRdb recomputed calls from the 5' RACE reads with MiXCR, one row per CDR3 protein. The sample holds over 700,000 distinct CDR3 sequences; roughly 25% are singletons and the top ten take more than 8%. The data were also submitted as part of a second study, on T cells of mothers and their children.

Material: blood. The source of these receptors is a boy aged 5-17 years in good health.

This clonotype was counted a few times. The rearrangement uses TRBV6-5 and TRBJ1-3, with 7 bases fitting TRBD1. With 6 bases clipped from V and 8 bases from J, the junction kept 7 bases outside the gene matches. The CDR3 is made up of 13 amino acids. The germline V gene has CDR1 MNHEY and CDR2 SVGAGI. The CDR3 bases are TGTGCCAGCAGGACACAGGGGAAATACACCATATATTTT. It translates to CASRTQGKYTIYF.

A few counts support this clonotype. The chain has TRBV5-1 and TRBJ1-3; D unclear. This CDR3 has 16 residues. V shed 4 bases and J shed 0 bases, with 14 bases lying between them. Germline assignment: CDR1 SGHRS and CDR2 YFSETQ. In DNA, the CDR3 is TGCGCCAGCAGCCAGAACGCGAGGTCCTCTGGAAACACCATATATTTT. It is translated as CASSQNARSSGNTIYF.

In this sample, this clonotype turned up a few times. The rearrangement links TRBV6-2 or TRBV6-3 to TRBJ2-1; D uncertain. Germline values: CDR1 MNHEY, CDR2 SVGEGT. V lost 6 bases to trimming and J lost 10 bases, with 10 bases between them. The CDR3 spans 11 residues. The CDR3 spells CASSNVVEQFF. The CDR3 DNA follows: TGTGCCAGCAGCAACGTCGTCGAGCAGTTCTTC.

This sequence joins TRBV3-1 and TRBJ2-5; D is perhaps TRBD2 (5 bases). The tail of the sequence fits TRBJ2-1 better, so the J call may be wrong. The CDR3 runs 14 residues. In germline, CDR1 is LGHDT, CDR2 YNNKEL (reference sequence). The CDR3 region is CASSQAFWENEQFF. Written as DNA, the CDR3 is TGTGCCAGCAGCCAAGCTTTTTGGGAGAATGAGCAGTTCTTC.

V usage is TRBV11-2 and J usage is TRBJ1-2; D uncertain. The CDR3 is 10 amino acids. V was trimmed by 5 bases and J by 6 bases, leaving 4 bases between them. The germline V gene has CDR1 SGHAT and CDR2 FQNNGV. The CDR3 reads CASSRNGYTF. DNA for the CDR3: TGTGCCAGCAGCCGGAATGGCTACACCTTC.